These 25 T cell receptor beta chains originate from one sample sequenced in a study of T cell changes during pregnancy in multiple sclerosis. Sequencing was performed with immunoSEQ multiplex PCR; in TCRdb, only in-frame clones are kept and a portion is missing. Of roughly 10,000 clones listed, approximately 83% are singletons. This specimen consisted of CD8+ T cells from peripheral blood mononuclear cells, obtained in the third trimester of pregnancy. These TCRs come from a female donor in good health, enrolled as a control in a pregnancy study.

As concerns this clone: Distinct nucleotide sequences in the sample also encode this CDR3. The chain couples TRBV9 to TRBJ1-3; possible D gene TRBD1, 5 bases. Germline V gives CDR1 SGDLS, CDR2 YYNGEE. The CDR3 loop spans 15 amino acids. V lost 0 bases to trimming and J lost 0 bases, with 7 bases between them. The CDR3 sequence: CASSVEQVSGNTIYF. The CDR3 DNA sequence: TGTGCCAGCAGCGTAGAACAGGTCTCTGGAAACACCATATATTTT.

The rearrangement links TRBV7-2 to TRBJ1-1; D may be TRBD1 (5 bases). From germline, CDR1 is SGHTA and CDR2 FQGNSA. The CDR3 consists of 14 residues. Trimming removed 3 bases at V and 1 base at J, with 9 bases between. Here the CDR3 DNA reads TGTGCCAGCAGCTTGACCACAGGGAACACTGAAGCTTTCTTT. Its translation is CASSLTTGNTEAFF.

V usage is TRBV4-3 and J usage is TRBJ2-7; possibly TRBD1 for D (5 bases). The CDR3 spans 16 residues. Trimming pared 3 bases from V and 2 bases from J, leaving 17 bases between. CDR1 is LGHNA and CDR2 is YSLEER in the germline V gene. The CDR3 DNA reads TGCGCCAGCAGCCAGGCTCCTTCAGGGCTCCCCTACGAGCAGTACTTC. This sequence encodes CASSQAPSGLPYEQYF.

This clone was picked up a small number of times. The chain links TRBV15 to TRBJ2-7; TRBD1 matches at 8 bases. The CDR3 has 15 amino acids. The germline V gene encodes CDR1 LNHNV and CDR2 YYDKDF (reference sequence). V lost 0 bases, J lost 2 bases, and 3 bases stayed unmatched. Here the CDR3 DNA reads TGTGCCACCAGCAGAGATTCAGGGGGCCCCTACGAGCAGTACTTC. Amino acids: CATSRDSGGPYEQYF.

The chain links TRBV4-2 to TRBJ1-5, with D possibly matching TRBD1 (6 bases). The CDR3 covers 16 residues. V was clipped by 0 bases and J by 4 bases, with 13 bases between them. Germline V gene lookup returns CDR1 LGHNA and CDR2 YNFKEQ. CDR3 bases: TGTGCCAGCAGCCAAGATATGCAGGGGCGGAATCAGCCCCAGCATTTT. Amino acids: CASSQDMQGRNQPQHF.

In this sample, this clone is medium-sized. V is TRBV27 and J is TRBJ2-7; 9 nucleotides align to TRBD1. The trim removed 7 bases at V and 13 bases at J, leaving 5 bases unmatched. This CDR3 has 10 amino acids. CDR1 and CDR2 from the germline V gene are MNHEY and SMNVEV (reference sequence). The chain's CDR3 is CASKRTGEYF. The CDR3, as DNA: TGTGCCAGCAAGCGGACAGGGGAATACTTC.

The chain couples TRBV21-1 to TRBJ1-4; whether TRBD1, the table's D call, matches the DNA was not checked. TRBV21-1 is a pseudogene locus. CDR3 length: 14 residues. The CDR3 is CASSTRDRDEKLFF. The CDR3 DNA is TGTGCCAGCAGCACCCGGGACAGGGATGAAAAACTGTTTTTT.

The chain couples TRBV5-6 to TRBJ1-3; TRBD1 matches 8 bases. The CDR3 is 18 amino acids. Germline V gene data show CDR1 as SGHDT and CDR2 as YYEEEE. V dropped 4 bases and J dropped 4; count of bases not matched to a gene: 16. CDR3 sequence reads: CASSQDRVFGFLGNTIYF. CDR3 DNA: TGTGCCAGCAGCCAGGACAGGGTTTTCGGCTTCCTAGGAAACACCATATATTTT. Full variable domain (outside the CDR3, taken from reference TRBV5-6 and TRBJ1-3): DAGVTQSPTHLIKTRGQQVTLRCSPKSGHDTVSWYQQALGQGPQFIFQYYEEEERQRGNFPDRFSGHQFPNYSSELNVNALLLGDSALYLCASSQDRVFGFLGNTIYFGEGSWLTVV.

This chain connects TRBV6-5 to TRBJ1-4; weak D call: TRBD1 (6 bases). V shed 0 bases and J shed 7 bases, with 12 bases lying between them. The CDR3 sequence is 15 residues long. Germline values: CDR1 MNHEY, CDR2 SVGAGI. CDR3 protein: CASSYSSTGTEKLFF. The CDR3 nucleotides are TGTGCCAGCAGTTACTCGAGCACAGGGACTGAAAAACTGTTTTTT.

This clone came up a few times. The rearrangement links TRBV6-4 to TRBJ2-1, with 7 bases aligning to TRBD2. Trimming took 5 bases from V and 3 from J; bases not matched to a gene: 4. This CDR3 has 14 residues. The germline CDR1 and CDR2 sequences are MRHNA and SNTAGT. In DNA form, the CDR3 reads TGTGCCAGCAGTAAAAGCGGGGACTACAATGAGCAGTTCTTC. Its translation: CASSKSGDYNEQFF.

By share, this clone counts as medium-sized. The CDR3 sequence: CAISVAGNADEQYF. As DNA, the CDR3 is TGTGCCATCAGTGTGGCGGGGAACGCGGACGAGCAGTACTTC. This chain uses TRBV10-3 with TRBJ2-7, with D possibly matching TRBD2 (6 bases). The V end was cut by 4 bases, the J end by 5 bases, with 15 bases between. Per germline, CDR1 ENHRY and CDR2 SYGVKD. The CDR3 is made up of 14 amino acids.

The chain joins TRBV7-9 to TRBJ1-4; D not certain. Germline values: CDR1 SEHNR, CDR2 FQNEAQ (reference sequence). Deletions cut 0 bases from V and 6 bases from J, with 11 bases between. The CDR3 consists of 15 residues. The CDR3 coding sequence is TGTGCCAGCAGCTTAGCAGGGAGGAAGGATGAAAAACTGTTTTTT. This gives the protein CASSLAGRKDEKLFF.

With regard to this clone: The sample has other DNA sequences that encode this CDR3 too. The CDR3 DNA reads TGTGCCAGCAGGCCCCTTCTACAGGGTCGAGCGAATCAGCCCCAGCATTTT. Its translation is CASRPLLQGRANQPQHF. The genes are TRBV27 and TRBJ1-5, with a tentative D call TRBD1 (6 bases). Germline CDR1 is MNHEY and CDR2 is SMNVEV (reference sequence). Deletions cut 6 bases from V and 4 bases from J, with 22 bases between. The CDR3 runs to 17 residues.

J is TRBJ1-2 and V is TRBV2; D perhaps matches TRBD1 (6 bases). The germline CDR1 and CDR2 sequences are SNHLY and FYNNEI. The CDR3 sequence is 15 residues long. Trimming shortened V by 6 bases and J by 0 bases, and 14 bases separated the two germline ends. The CDR3: CASRGGAGANYGYTF. Here the CDR3 DNA reads TGTGCCAGCAGGGGGGGGGCTGGAGCTAACTATGGCTACACCTTC.

A word on this clone: With a far larger clone one base away, a read error is the likely cause. This chain connects TRBV5-3 to TRBJ2-5; D might be TRBD1 (5 bases). TRBV5-3 is treated as an ORF (open reading frame) with a function not yet certain. CDR3 length equals 16 residues. With 0 bases removed from V and 0 bases from J, the gap between germline ends came to 12 bases. Written as DNA, the CDR3 is TGTGCCAGAAGCTTGGCCGGCAGGGCGTACCAAGAGACCCAGTACTTC. It encodes CARSLAGRAYQETQYF.

This clone was recorded a few times. The chain employs TRBV6-6 and TRBJ2-5, with a tentative D call TRBD2 (6 bases). The CDR3 spans 12 residues. Trimming pared 6 bases from V and 9 bases from J, leaving 14 bases between. Germline CDR1 reads MNHNY; CDR2 reads SVGAGI (reference sequence). CDR3 nucleotides: TGTGCCAGCAGACCCCTACTAGCCCCCCAGTACTTC. As protein: CASRPLLAPQYF.

The chain combines TRBV7-3 with TRBJ2-7, with 14 bases identical to TRBD2. Trimming cost V 5 bases and J 7 bases; bases outside gene matches: 4. The V gene's germline CDR1 is SGHTA and CDR2 FQGTGA. This CDR3 contains 14 residues. DNA for the CDR3: TGTGCCAGCAGCCCGGGACTAGCGGGGGAAGAGCAGTACTTC. Encoded protein: CASSPGLAGEEQYF.

This clone occurred a few times. The chain uses TRBV15 and TRBJ2-2, with 7 bases identical to TRBD1. Trimming at V came to 5 bases and at J to 8 bases, leaving 8 bases not matched to a gene. The germline V gene has CDR1 LNHNV and CDR2 YYDKDF (reference sequence). The CDR3 totals 14 residues. The DNA of the CDR3 is TGTGCCACCAGCGGGATGACAGGGAAGGGGGAGCTGTTTTTT. Residues: CATSGMTGKGELFF.

This rearrangement joins TRBV6-1 to TRBJ1-2, with a weak D call TRBD1 (6 bases). Germline V CDR1 and CDR2: MNHNS, SASEGT. The CDR3 totals 17 residues. V was shortened by 1 base and J by 5 bases, with 20 bases between the two germline ends. Here the CDR3 reads CASSEVPNRERVYGYTF. DNA of the CDR3: TGTGCCAGCAGTGAAGTCCCTAACAGGGAACGGGTATATGGCTACACCTTC.

The chain carries TRBV27 and TRBJ2-6; D gene uncertain. The CDR3 is 14 amino acids. The ends were cut back, 5 bases at V and 0 bases at J, with 5 bases in the middle. CDR1 is MNHEY and CDR2 is SMNVEV in the germline V gene (reference sequence). CDR3 in DNA: TGTGCCAGCAGTCCATTCTCTGGGGCCAACGTCCTGACTTTC. Its protein is CASSPFSGANVLTF.

This chain uses TRBV10-2 with TRBJ2-7; 7 bases fit TRBD1. This CDR3 has 14 amino acids. Germline CDR1 and CDR2: WSHSY and SAAADI. After removal of 3 bases from V and 4 bases from J, the junction contained 6 bases not matched to a gene. The DNA of the CDR3 is TGCGCCAGCAGTGATATGGAGACAGGGTACGAGCAGTACTTC. Its protein is CASSDMETGYEQYF.

The chain employs TRBV6-4 and TRBJ2-3; 11 bases are a match to TRBD2. V was clipped by 6 bases and J by 0 bases; unmatched bases: 2. CDR1 and CDR2 (germline): MRHNA, SNTAGT. This CDR3 is built from 15 residues. CDR3 amino acids: CASSRTSGSTDTQYF. The CDR3 DNA sequence: TGTGCCAGCAGCCGGACTAGCGGGAGCACAGATACGCAGTATTTT.

The V gene is TRBV5-1, the J gene TRBJ2-1; D is possibly TRBD1 (6 bases). This CDR3 contains 12 residues. Germline V gives CDR1 SGHRS, CDR2 YFSETQ. Trimming pared 4 bases from V and 10 bases from J, leaving 12 bases between. CDR3 coding DNA: TGCGCCAGCAGCACCGGAAGGGGGGAGCAGTTCTTC. As protein: CASSTGRGEQFF.

CDR3 bases: TGTGCCAGCAGCCTCGGGACACCTCGCAATCAGCCCCAGCATTTT. Residues: CASSLGTPRNQPQHF. J is TRBJ1-5 and V is TRBV7-9; D may be TRBD1 (6 bases). V shed 5 bases and J shed 2 bases, with 13 bases lying between them. Germline V CDR1 and CDR2: SEHNR, FQNEAQ (reference sequence). This CDR3 is 15 amino acids long.

J is TRBJ2-7 and V is TRBV7-2, with 10 positions matching TRBD1. Looked up from germline, CDR1 is SGHTA and CDR2 is FQGNSA. This CDR3 comprises 14 residues. V was clipped by 5 bases and J by 5 bases; unmatched bases: 6. The CDR3 region is CASSVRTGGDEQYF. CDR3 coding DNA: TGTGCCAGCAGCGTTAGGACAGGGGGGGACGAGCAGTACTTC.